This T cell receptor beta chain was sequenced in a study of OX40 agonist ivuxolimab in advanced cancers. Worth noting for this clone: No antigen is known for it.

Assay: immunoSEQ multiplex PCR; the TCRdb copy retains only in-frame clones and omits some. The sample shows 35,000 or so clones, about four fifths of them seen only once. J was trimmed by 5 bases and V by 3 bases; bases with no gene match: 4. The CDR3 extends over 15 amino acids. Germline V gives CDR1 MDHEN, CDR2 SYDVKM. General study results and limits: Specificity for antigen went undetermined in the expanded peripheral T cells.

Sample: CD4+ or CD8+ T cells sorted from blood, taken in a trial of the OX40 agonist ivuxolimab. The sequence was collected from an adult with an advanced solid tumor such as melanoma, head and neck, liver or kidney cancer. J is TRBJ2-3 and V is TRBV28; 11 positions match TRBD1. The CDR3 region has the DNA TGTGCCAGCAGTTTTTTTGGGACAGGGGGAGATACGCAGTATTTT. Amino acids: CASSFFGTGGDTQYF.